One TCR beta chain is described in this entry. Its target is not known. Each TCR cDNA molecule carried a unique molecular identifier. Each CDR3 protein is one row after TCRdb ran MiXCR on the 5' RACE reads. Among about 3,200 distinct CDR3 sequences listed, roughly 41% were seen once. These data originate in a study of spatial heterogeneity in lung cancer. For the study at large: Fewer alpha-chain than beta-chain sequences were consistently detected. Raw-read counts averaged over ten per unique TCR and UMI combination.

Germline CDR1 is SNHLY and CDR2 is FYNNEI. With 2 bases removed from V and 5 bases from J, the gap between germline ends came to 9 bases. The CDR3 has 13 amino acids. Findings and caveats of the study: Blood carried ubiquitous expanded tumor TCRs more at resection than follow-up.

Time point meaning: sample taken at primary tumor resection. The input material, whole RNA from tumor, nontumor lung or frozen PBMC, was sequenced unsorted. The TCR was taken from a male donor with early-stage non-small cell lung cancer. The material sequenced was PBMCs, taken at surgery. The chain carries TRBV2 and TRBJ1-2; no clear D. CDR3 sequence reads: CASSENLLYGYTF. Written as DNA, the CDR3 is TGTGCCAGCAGTGAAAACCTTCTGTATGGCTACACCTTC.